The 13 T cell receptor beta chains given below trace back to one sample, sequenced in a study of T cells in tuberculosis. Sorting used thawed, overnight-rested PBMC stained with anti-CD3, a viability dye and GMM-loaded CD1B tetramer. CD1B tetramers were loaded with Rhodococcus equi-derived C32 glucose monomycolate. Produced via immunoSEQ multiplex PCR; TCRdb's table is partial and in-frame only. Here the sample spans 80,000 to 100,000 clones, roughly 93% being singletons. Input material: CD1b-GMM tetramer-negative cells sorted from PBMCs. All receptors derive from an adult woman with latent tuberculosis.

The rearrangement joins TRBV27 to TRBJ1-1; 9 bases are a match to TRBD1. V lost 8 bases, J lost 0 bases, and 7 bases stayed unmatched. This CDR3 has 15 amino acids. Germline V gene data show CDR1 as MNHEY and CDR2 as SMNVEV (reference sequence). DNA of the CDR3: TGTGCCAGCCAGCCGGACAGGGGTATGAACACTGAAGCTTTCTTT. Amino acids: CASQPDRGMNTEAFF.

This sequence joins TRBV6-6 and TRBJ1-1; 8 positions agree with TRBD1. Looked up from germline, CDR1 is MNHNY and CDR2 is SVGAGI (reference sequence). The CDR3 runs to 15 residues. J lost 7 bases, V lost 0 bases, and 7 bases had no gene match. The CDR3 loop reads CASSYSLTGALEAFF. CDR3 coding DNA: TGTGCCAGCAGTTACTCCCTGACAGGGGCCCTTGAAGCTTTCTTT.

The rearrangement links TRBV5-8 to TRBJ2-2; 7 bases match TRBD1. V was clipped by 2 bases and J by 1 base; unmatched bases: 2. Germline V gives CDR1 SGHTS, CDR2 YDEGEE. The CDR3 spans 15 residues. The CDR3 spells CASSFTGVNTGELFF. The CDR3 nucleotides are TGTGCCAGCAGCTTCACAGGGGTGAACACCGGGGAGCTGTTTTTT.

The chain has TRBV5-4 and TRBJ2-7, with 8 bases that match TRBD2. Germline trimming cut 2 bases from V and 6 bases from J; bases unmatched to any gene: 13. Germline values: CDR1 SGHNT, CDR2 YYREEE (reference sequence). The CDR3 contains 16 residues. The CDR3 loop reads CASSFETGGGPPEQYF. In nucleotides, the CDR3 is TGTGCCAGCAGCTTCGAAACGGGCGGGGGGCCCCCCGAGCAGTACTTC.

The chain links TRBV12-5 to TRBJ1-4, with 7 bases identical to TRBD1. Germline lookup yields CDR1 LGHNT and CDR2 FRNRAP. With V trimmed by 7 bases and J by 1 base, 9 bases remained unmatched. The CDR3 runs 16 residues. The CDR3 nucleotides are TGTGCTAGTGCTCTGACAGGGTCCCTAACTAATGAAAAACTGTTTTTT. It yields the protein CASALTGSLTNEKLFF. The whole variable domain, remainder taken from reference TRBV12-5 and TRBJ1-4, is DARVTQTPRHKVTEMGQEVTMRCQPILGHNTVFWYRQTMMQGLELLAYFRNRAPLDDSGMPKDRFSAEMPDATLATLKIQPSEPRDSAVYFCASALTGSLTNEKLFFGSGTQLSVL.

The chain couples TRBV4-1 to TRBJ2-5; possibly TRBD2 for D (6 bases). CDR1 and CDR2 (germline): MGHRA, YSYEKL. V gave up 4 bases and J gave up 2 bases, with 14 bases separating them. The CDR3 runs 15 residues. This CDR3 reads CASSPVTGGQETQYF. The CDR3 region has the DNA TGCGCCAGCAGCCCGGTAACCGGAGGGCAAGAGACCCAGTACTTC.

The chain couples TRBV6-5 to TRBJ2-2; 7 bases are a match to TRBD2. J lost 9 bases, V lost 8 bases, and 3 bases had no gene match. CDR1 and CDR2 from the germline V gene are MNHEY and SVGAGI. This CDR3 spans 11 amino acids. Here the CDR3 DNA reads TGTGCCAGCGGCGGGGGTAGGGAGCTGTTTTTT. Its translation: CASGGGRELFF.

The chain employs TRBV4-1 and TRBJ1-2, with TRBD1 matching 7 bases. The CDR3 sequence is 15 residues long. Trimming took 1 base from V and 6 from J; bases not matched to a gene: 8. Germline V lookup: CDR1 MGHRA, CDR2 YSYEKL. The DNA for the CDR3 is TGCGCCAGCAGCCAAGTAGAGGGGGCGAGGAATGGCTACACCTTC. Amino acids: CASSQVEGARNGYTF.

The rearrangement links TRBV7-9 to TRBJ2-7, with TRBD1 matching over 8 bases. The germline V gene encodes CDR1 SEHNR and CDR2 FQNEAQ (reference sequence). The CDR3 is 15 amino acids. The V and J ends lost 4 bases and 2 bases, in that order; junction bases with no gene match: 7. The CDR3 region is CASSSQGAGAYEQYF. The CDR3 DNA follows: TGTGCCAGCAGCTCGCAGGGGGCAGGGGCCTACGAGCAGTACTTC.

The chain has TRBV7-3 and TRBJ2-1; 9 bases line up with TRBD2. Germline lookup yields CDR1 SGHTA and CDR2 FQGTGA. V was pared by 2 bases and J by 7 bases, with 6 bases of the junction left unmatched. The CDR3 spans 15 residues. This CDR3 is CASSLGGAGGNEQFF. The CDR3 DNA reads TGTGCCAGCAGCTTAGGGGGCGCGGGGGGGAATGAGCAGTTCTTC.

The J gene is TRBJ2-5, the V gene TRBV11-2; 13 nucleotides align to TRBD2. The J segment lost 2 bases and the V segment lost 6 bases, leaving 6 bases of the junction unmatched. The germline V gene encodes CDR1 SGHAT and CDR2 FQNNGV. This CDR3 comprises 16 residues. The CDR3 loop reads CASRLRLAGGQETQYF. The CDR3, as DNA: TGTGCCAGCAGACTCAGACTAGCGGGGGGACAAGAGACCCAGTACTTC.

The CDR3 reads CASSEARGVYYEQYF. The CDR3 DNA sequence: TGTGCCAGCAGCGAAGCTCGGGGGGTTTACTACGAGCAGTACTTC. The chain carries TRBV7-2 and TRBJ2-7; TRBD2 aligns across 7 bases. Germline V gives CDR1 SGHTA, CDR2 FQGNSA. V shed 5 bases, J shed 3 bases, and the junction held 10 bases outside the gene matches. The CDR3 runs to 15 residues.

V gene TRBV27 combines with J gene TRBJ2-2, with D possibly matching TRBD1 (6 bases). The germline gives CDR1 MNHEY, CDR2 SMNVEV (reference sequence). The CDR3 is made up of 16 amino acids. Trimming cost V 0 bases and J 6 bases, with 14 bases left between them. The chain's CDR3 is CASSLSGAETAGELFF. The CDR3 nucleotides are TGTGCCAGCAGTTTATCGGGGGCCGAAACGGCCGGGGAGCTGTTTTTT.